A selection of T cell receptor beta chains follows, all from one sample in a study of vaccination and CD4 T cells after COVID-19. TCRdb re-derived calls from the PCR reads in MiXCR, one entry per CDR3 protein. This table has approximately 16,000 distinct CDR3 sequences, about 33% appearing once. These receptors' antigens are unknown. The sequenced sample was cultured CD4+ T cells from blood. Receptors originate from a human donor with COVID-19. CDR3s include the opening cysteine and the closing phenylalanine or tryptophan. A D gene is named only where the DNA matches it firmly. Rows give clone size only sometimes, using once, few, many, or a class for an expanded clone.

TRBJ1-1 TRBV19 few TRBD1 TGTGCCAGTACCTCGACAGGGTACAACACTGAAGCTTTCTTT CASTSTGYNTEAFF
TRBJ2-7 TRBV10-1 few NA TGCGCCAGCAGAATCCATATCTACGAGCAGTACTTC CASRIHIYEQYF
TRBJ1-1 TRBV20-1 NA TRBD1 TGCAGTGCTCAAGGACAGGCCGTAAACACTGAAGCTTTCTTT CSAQGQAVNTEAFF
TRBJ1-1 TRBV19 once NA TGTGCCAGTAGTATAGCAGGCAGGGAGATGAACACTGAAGCTCTCTTT CASSIAGREMNTEALF
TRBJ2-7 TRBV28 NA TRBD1 TGTGCCAGCGGCCCACATCTGGGACAGGGTGGGTCCTACGAGCAGTACTTC CASGPHLGQGGSYEQYF
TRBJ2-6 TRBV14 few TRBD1 TGTGCCAGCAGCCAACAGGGGGCTGGGGCCAACGTCCTGACTTTC CASSQQGAGANVLTF
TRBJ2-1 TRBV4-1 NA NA TGCGCCAGCAGCCAAGCTGCGGGGTTCTACAATGAGCAGTTCTTC CASSQAAGFYNEQFF
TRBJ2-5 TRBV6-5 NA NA TGTGCCAGCAGTTACTCGACCTTTACATTTCCGAAGACCCAGTACTTC CASSYSTFTFPKTQYF
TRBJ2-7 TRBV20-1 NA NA TGCAGTGCTAGCGATAGACAGAGAGTCTCCTACGAGCAGTACTTC CSASDRQRVSYEQYF
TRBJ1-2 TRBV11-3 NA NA TGTGCCAGCAGCTCCCAAGGAATAGATGGCTACACCTTC CASSSQGIDGYTF
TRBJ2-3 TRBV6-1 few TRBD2 TGTGCCAGCAGCACAACACAACTAACTAGCGGGGGAGGGGCAGATACGCAGTATTTT CASSTTQLTSGGGADTQYF
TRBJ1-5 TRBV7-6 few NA TGTGCCAGCAGCTTAGGCGCGGGGGATCAGCCCCAGCATTTT CASSLGAGDQPQHF
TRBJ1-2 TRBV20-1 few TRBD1 TGCAGTGGGGACAGGGTCAATGGCTACACCTTC CSGDRVNGYTF